This TCR beta chain was found in a study of T cell responses to AZD1222 COVID-19 vaccine. Produced via immunoSEQ multiplex PCR; TCRdb's table is partial and in-frame only. The repertoire holds more than 140,000 clones, under 95% seen once, with about 5% in the top ten. The CDR3 is 15 amino acids. Trimming cost V 4 bases and J 3 bases, with 14 bases left between them. From germline, CDR1 is KGHSH and CDR2 LQKENI. To note about this clone: Its antigen is not identified.

Study-level results: Reports say nearly half of spike-specific TCRs go after unmutated variant regions. Clonal diversity may have been underestimated in mostly white British donors.

The sample here was peripheral blood, taken on day 0 of AZD1222 vaccination. The rearrangement links TRBV18 to TRBJ2-3; either TRBD1 or TRBD2 may fit D (6 bases each). The TCR sequence derives from an adult in good health. The DNA for the CDR3 is TGTGCCAGCTCACGACAGGAGGGAGAAACAGATACGCAGTATTTT. Protein: CASSRQEGETDTQYF.